This TCR beta chain is drawn from a study of blood T cell repertoires in COVID-19 (dated by TCRdb to 2018 to 2020). Concerning the study at large: Samples from collaborators originated in the United States, Italy and Spain and spanned both the acute and convalescent phases of COVID-19. The prospective study material was composed of cDNA or gDNA derived from T cells, B-cell-depleted T cells, or PBMCs. Subjects who had been exposed to COVID-19, were actively infected with it, or had recovered from it provided the deeply sampled blood TCRbeta repertoires that made up the dataset. The repertoires were released in a freely available public database intended as a resource for research on the immune response to SARS-CoV-2. The samples were drawn from two sources: the first 160 participants of the ongoing ImmuneRACE study, and about 1,300 subjects contributed by 6 global collaborators. Sample metadata almost always included a de-identified subject ID, COVID-19 status, age in years and sex. Where HLA class I and class II types were available, the types were taken from metadata supplied by the sample provider, not from assay-based typing. Here is what the overall study found, with its caveats: The amount of clinical and demographic metadata varied by source and participant and was provided uncurated.

The CDR1 and CDR2 encoded by the germline V gene (reference sequence) are LNHDA and SQIVND. V is pruned by 4 bases and J by 3 bases, leaving 1 base of the junction without a gene match. The CDR3 holds 14 amino acids from the cysteine to the phenylalanine. The DNA shown is the 42-base CDR3, in frame from base 1. As regards this clone: Its antigen target is currently unknown. Base qualities are not provided; no much larger clone lies one nucleotide away.

The immunoSEQ Assay, a bias-controlled multiplex PCR, was used to amplify TCRbeta CDR3 regions from genomic DNA. The published analysis was carried out like this. Nucleated cell counts per sample were estimated from amplification of reference gene primers within the assay. To quantify the absolute abundance of each unique TCRbeta CDR3 rearrangement, sequence reads were collapsed and filtered. For each sample, productive Simpson clonality was calculated by taking the square root of Simpson's diversity index across productive rearrangements. Not all clones reach the TCRdb copy of this immuneACCESS table, which keeps in-frame sequences only. Checked studies attribute under half of the gap to unresolved V genes and leave the rest unexplained. V and J calls and clone size are those listed in that table; D and trimming were worked out from the DNA. The sample contains about 64,000 clones, 82% of them found a single time. Roughly 12% of the sample is held by the ten biggest clonotypes.

Whole blood was collected in K2EDTA tubes by collaborating institutions according to the institutions' own protocols. Collaborator samples were shipped for TCRbeta analysis as frozen whole blood, isolated PBMCs, or DNA extracted from either sample type. The chain is encoded by TRBV19 joined to TRBJ1-2; 11 middle bases align to TRBD1. The sample comprised peripheral blood. This clonotype was sampled from a human donor in a cohort sampled during active COVID-19. The CDR3 protein is CASSRDRGYYGYTF. The sequenced DNA: TGTGCCAGTAGTAGGGACAGGGGGTACTATGGCTACACCTTC.